This T cell receptor beta chain was obtained from a study of response to subunit inactivated influenza vaccine. General study results and limits: Each seasonal influenza vaccination, the authors suggested, recruits few new T cells.

Turning to this clonotype: Its antigen is as yet unknown.

TCRdb called the RT-PCR reads again in MiXCR, with one record for every CDR3 protein. This table has some 500,000 distinct CDR3 sequences, roughly 13% appearing once. The CDR3 has 12 residues. Germline loops: CDR1 SGHDT, CDR2 YYEEEE. Trimming took off 0 bases at V and 5 bases at J, with 6 bases between the two ends. Here the sequenced sample was PBMCs from blood, taken about 40 days after vaccination. This TCR was sampled from a man aged 50 or older who received an inactivated influenza vaccine. The chain uses TRBV5-6 and TRBJ2-7; D gene ambiguous. The CDR3 spells CASSLAPHEQYF. CDR3 sequence (DNA): TGTGCCAGCAGCTTGGCTCCCCACGAGCAGTACTTC. The whole variable domain, filled in from reference TRBV5-6 and TRBJ2-7, reads DAGVTQSPTHLIKTRGQQVTLRCSPKSGHDTVSWYQQALGQGPQFIFQYYEEEERQRGNFPDRFSGHQFPNYSSELNVNALLLGDSALYLCASSLAPHEQYFGPGTRLTVT.